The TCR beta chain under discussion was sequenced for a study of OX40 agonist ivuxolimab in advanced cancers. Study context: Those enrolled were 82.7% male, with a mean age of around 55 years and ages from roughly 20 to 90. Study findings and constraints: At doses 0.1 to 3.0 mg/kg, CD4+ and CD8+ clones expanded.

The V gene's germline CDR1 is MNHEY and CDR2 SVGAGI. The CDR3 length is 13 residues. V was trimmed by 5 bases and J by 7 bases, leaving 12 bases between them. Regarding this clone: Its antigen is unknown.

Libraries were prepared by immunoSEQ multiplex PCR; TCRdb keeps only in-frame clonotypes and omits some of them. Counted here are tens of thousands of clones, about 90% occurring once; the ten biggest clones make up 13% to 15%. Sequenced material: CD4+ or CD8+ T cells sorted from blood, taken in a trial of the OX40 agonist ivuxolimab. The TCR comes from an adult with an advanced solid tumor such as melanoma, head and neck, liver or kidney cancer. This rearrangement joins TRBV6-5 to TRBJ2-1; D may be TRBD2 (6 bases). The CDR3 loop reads CASSRLVSNEQFF. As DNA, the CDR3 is TGTGCCAGCAGTCGACTAGTAAGTAATGAGCAGTTCTTC.